Included here is one T cell receptor beta chain sequence, with context. The antigen is not known. Germline V gene lookup returns CDR1 SGHDT and CDR2 YYEEEE. Trimming removed 4 bases at V and 7 bases at J, with 14 bases between. CDR3 length equals 14 residues. Assay runs were performed at deep level. The repertoire was sequenced with immunoSEQ multiplex PCR; TCRdb's copy has only in-frame clones and lacks some. The sample records about 990,000 clones, about 80% being singletons. The sample originates from a study of shared clonotypes between healthy human individuals. At the level of the study: Donor composition was a couple of women and a few men, aged 18 to 49.

Regarding the study as a whole: Enrolling few donors narrowed the genetic and exposure-history diversity that was represented.

Naive CD4+ cells were CD45RA-selected; the remaining cells were memory. The sample comprised memory CD4+ T cells from PBMCs. The subset here: CD45RA-negative fraction. The chain has TRBV5-6 and TRBJ1-4; TRBD1 might be the D (5 bases). The clonotype was recovered from a man in his late teens or twenties in good health. Some clones in this sample may be carry-over from other donors' samples. The CDR3 is CASSLGGDGEKLFF. CDR3 nucleotide sequence: TGTGCCAGCAGCCTGGGGGGAGATGGTGAAAAACTGTTTTTT. The full variable domain, with the rest looked up from reference TRBV5-6 and TRBJ1-4, is DAGVTQSPTHLIKTRGQQVTLRCSPKSGHDTVSWYQQALGQGPQFIFQYYEEEERQRGNFPDRFSGHQFPNYSSELNVNALLLGDSALYLCASSLGGDGEKLFFGSGTQLSVL.